The T cell receptor beta chain under discussion was sequenced for a study of PD-L1 blockade in urothelial cancer. Time point in this sample: pretreatment peripheral blood. V was pared by 5 bases and J by 6 bases, with 19 bases between. CDR3 length: 15 amino acids. CDR1 is SGHRS and CDR2 is YFSETQ in the germline V gene. Clones were read by immunoSEQ multiplex PCR, and TCRdb kept only the in-frame ones, dropping some. The data hold about 50,000 clones, with about 80% observed a single time. The material sequenced was PBMCs, taken around atezolizumab (anti-PD-L1) treatment. The chain joins TRBV5-1 to TRBJ2-3, with a possible D match to TRBD2 (5 bases). The receptor comes from a man between 70 and 80 years old with urothelial cancer. The CDR3 loop is CASRFDARAFDTQYF. CDR3 nucleotides: TGCGCCAGCAGATTTGATGCGAGGGCCTTTGATACGCAGTATTTT.